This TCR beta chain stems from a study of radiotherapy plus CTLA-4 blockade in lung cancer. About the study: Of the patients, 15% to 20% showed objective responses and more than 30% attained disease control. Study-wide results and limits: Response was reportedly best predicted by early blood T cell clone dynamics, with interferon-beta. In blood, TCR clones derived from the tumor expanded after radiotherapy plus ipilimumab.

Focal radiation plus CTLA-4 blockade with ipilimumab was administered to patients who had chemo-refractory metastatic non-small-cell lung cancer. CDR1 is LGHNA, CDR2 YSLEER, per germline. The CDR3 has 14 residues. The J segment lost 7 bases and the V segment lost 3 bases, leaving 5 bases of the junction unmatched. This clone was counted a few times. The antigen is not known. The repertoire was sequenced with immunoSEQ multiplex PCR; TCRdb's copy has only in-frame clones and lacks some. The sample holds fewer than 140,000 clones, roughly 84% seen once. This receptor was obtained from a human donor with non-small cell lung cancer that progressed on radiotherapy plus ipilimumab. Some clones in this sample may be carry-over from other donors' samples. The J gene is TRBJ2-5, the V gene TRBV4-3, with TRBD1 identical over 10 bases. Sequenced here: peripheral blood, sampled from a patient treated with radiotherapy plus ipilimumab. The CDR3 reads CASSHHRDRGTQYF. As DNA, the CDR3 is TGCGCCAGCAGCCATCACCGGGACAGGGGGACCCAGTACTTC.